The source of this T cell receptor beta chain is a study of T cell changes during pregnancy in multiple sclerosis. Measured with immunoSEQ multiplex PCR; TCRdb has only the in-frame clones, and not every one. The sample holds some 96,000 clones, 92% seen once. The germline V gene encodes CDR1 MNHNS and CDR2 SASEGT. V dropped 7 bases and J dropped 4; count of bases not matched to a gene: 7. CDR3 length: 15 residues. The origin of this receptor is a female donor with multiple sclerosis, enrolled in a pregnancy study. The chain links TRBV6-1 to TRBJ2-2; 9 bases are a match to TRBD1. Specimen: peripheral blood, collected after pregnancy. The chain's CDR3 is CASTPGQGGTGELFF. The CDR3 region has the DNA TGTGCCAGCACGCCGGGACAGGGTGGCACCGGGGAGCTGTTTTTT.